This TCR beta chain was retrieved from a study of blood T cell repertoires in COVID-19. Turning to the study itself: Samples came from the United States, Italy and Spain, spanning acute and convalescent COVID-19.

In its sample, this clone was seen once. CDR1 and CDR2 from the germline V gene are LGHDT and YNNKEL (reference sequence). This CDR3 has 16 amino acids. V lost 1 base to trimming and J lost 1 base, with 13 bases between them. Libraries were prepared by immunoSEQ multiplex PCR; TCRdb keeps only in-frame clonotypes and omits some of them. Of some 130,000 clones listed, 79% are singletons. The clonotype was recovered from an elderly woman with acute or convalescent COVID-19. The chain employs TRBV3-1 (or the pseudogene TRBV3-2) and TRBJ1-1, with TRBD1 as a possible D gene (5 bases). The sequencing input was peripheral blood. Written as DNA, the CDR3 is TGTGCCAGCAGCCAAGGTTGGGGCAGAGAGAACACTGAAGCTTTCTTT. It codes for CASSQGWGRENTEAFF.